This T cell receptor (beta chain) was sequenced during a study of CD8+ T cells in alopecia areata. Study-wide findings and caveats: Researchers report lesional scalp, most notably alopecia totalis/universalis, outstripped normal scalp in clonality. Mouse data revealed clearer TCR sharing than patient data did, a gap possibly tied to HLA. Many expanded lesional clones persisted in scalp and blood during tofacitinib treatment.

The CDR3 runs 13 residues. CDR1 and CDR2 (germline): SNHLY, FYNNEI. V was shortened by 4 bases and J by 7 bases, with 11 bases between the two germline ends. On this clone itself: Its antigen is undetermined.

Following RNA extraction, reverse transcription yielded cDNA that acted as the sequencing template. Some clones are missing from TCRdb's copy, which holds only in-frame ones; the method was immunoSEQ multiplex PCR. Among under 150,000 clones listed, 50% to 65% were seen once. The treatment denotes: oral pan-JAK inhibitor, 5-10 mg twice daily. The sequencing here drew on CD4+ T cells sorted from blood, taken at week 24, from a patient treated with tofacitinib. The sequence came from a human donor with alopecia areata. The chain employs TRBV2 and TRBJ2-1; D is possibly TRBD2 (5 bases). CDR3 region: CASSGRGRNEQFF. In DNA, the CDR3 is TGTGCCAGCAGTGGCCGGGGAAGGAATGAGCAGTTCTTC.